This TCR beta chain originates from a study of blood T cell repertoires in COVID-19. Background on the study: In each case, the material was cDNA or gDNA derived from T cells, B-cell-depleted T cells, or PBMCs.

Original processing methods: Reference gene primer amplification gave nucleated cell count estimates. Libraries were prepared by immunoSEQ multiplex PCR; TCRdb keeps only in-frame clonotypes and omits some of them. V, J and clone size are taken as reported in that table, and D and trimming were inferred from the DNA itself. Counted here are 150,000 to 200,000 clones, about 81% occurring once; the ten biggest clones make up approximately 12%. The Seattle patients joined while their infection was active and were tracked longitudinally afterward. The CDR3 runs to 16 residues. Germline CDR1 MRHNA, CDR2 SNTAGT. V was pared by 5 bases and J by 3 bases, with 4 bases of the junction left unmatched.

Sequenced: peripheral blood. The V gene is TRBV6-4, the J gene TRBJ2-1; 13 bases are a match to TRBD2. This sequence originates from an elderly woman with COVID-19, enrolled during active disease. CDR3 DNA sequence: TGTGCCAGCAGTACCGGGACTAGCGGGGACTACAATGAGCAGTTCTTC. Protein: CASSTGTSGDYNEQFF.